These 26 T cell receptor beta chains came from one sample sequenced in a study of blood T cells in healthy people across ages. The second PCR ran roughly 7 to 12 cycles with a sample-barcoded 5' primer and J-beta primers. One entry per CDR3 protein, called by TCRdb with MiXCR from the 5' RACE reads. The table records 600,000 or so distinct CDR3 sequences, roughly 21% of them present only once. Sequences were obtained from blood. These receptors were taken from a man in his 70s in good health.

This clonotype was counted ten times or more. The chain recombines TRBV28 with TRBJ2-2; 9 bases are a match to TRBD2. The CDR3 extends over 14 amino acids. In germline, CDR1 is MDHEN, CDR2 SYDVKM. The junction had 3 bases not matched to a gene; V was cut back by 2 bases and J by 8 bases. CDR3: CASSLIAGAGELFF. The CDR3 nucleotides are TGTGCCAGCAGTTTAATAGCGGGAGCGGGGGAGCTGTTTTTT.

V is TRBV20-1 and J is TRBJ2-1; 8 nucleotides line up with TRBD2. The junction had 5 bases not matched to a gene; V was cut back by 7 bases and J by 3 bases. The CDR3 extends over 13 amino acids. The germline V gene has CDR1 DFQATT and CDR2 SNEGSKA (reference sequence). The CDR3 coding sequence is TGCAGTGTCGGGGGGGGCCTCTACAATGAGCAGTTCTTC. It is translated as CSVGGGLYNEQFF.

This clonotype turned up a few times. This sequence joins TRBV7-2 and TRBJ2-7; D not resolved. Per germline, CDR1 SGHTA and CDR2 FQGNSA. V was cut by 1 base and J by 6 bases, with 10 bases left in between. This CDR3 region has 13 residues. The CDR3: CASSLGHPGEQYF. CDR3 sequence (DNA): TGTGCCAGCAGCTTAGGGCATCCGGGCGAGCAGTACTTC.

This clonotype appeared a few times. The J gene is TRBJ2-1, the V gene TRBV5-1; 8 positions agree with TRBD1. This CDR3 is 15 amino acids long. Germline lookup yields CDR1 SGHRS and CDR2 YFSETQ. With 5 bases clipped from V and 2 bases from J, the junction kept 6 bases outside the gene matches. The CDR3 bases are TGCGCCAGCAGACCGGGACAGGTAACCTACAATGAGCAGTTCTTC. This codes for CASRPGQVTYNEQFF.

V gene TRBV20-1 combines with J gene TRBJ1-2; no clear D. Trimming took 6 bases from V and 0 from J, leaving 8 bases between them. The CDR3 is 12 amino acids. The germline V gene encodes CDR1 DFQATT and CDR2 SNEGSKA (reference sequence). The CDR3 sequence: CSASETNYGYTF. In nucleotides, the CDR3 is TGCAGTGCGTCCGAGACTAACTATGGCTACACCTTC.

The chain uses TRBV7-6 and TRBJ2-1, with TRBD2 identical over 7 bases. The CDR3 spans 12 residues. Germline values: CDR1 SGHVS, CDR2 FNYEAQ. Trimming at V came to 8 bases and at J to 4 bases, leaving 2 bases not matched to a gene. CDR3 DNA: TGTGCCAGCGGGGGGGAGTACAATGAGCAGTTCTTC. Protein product: CASGGEYNEQFF.

This clonotype has a handful of counts. The CDR3 DNA reads as TGTGCCAGCAGTACTCGTTTCGGAGGGAAAGAGACCCAGTACTTC. Translated: CASSTRFGGKETQYF. The chain recombines TRBV27 with TRBJ2-5; possibly TRBD2 for D (6 bases). Germline CDR1 MNHEY, CDR2 SMNVEV (reference sequence). V lost 5 bases and J lost 3, with 16 bases in between. The CDR3 spans 15 residues.

This clonotype appeared a few times. The J gene is TRBJ2-2, the V gene TRBV2, with D unresolved. This CDR3 comprises 14 residues. V was cut by 2 bases and J by 7 bases, with 11 bases left in between. Germline V gene data show CDR1 as SNHLY and CDR2 as FYNNEI. Here the CDR3 reads CASSEIESSGELFF. The CDR3 nucleotides read TGTGCCAGCAGTGAAATAGAGAGCAGCGGGGAGCTGTTTTTT.

This chain uses TRBV7-9 with TRBJ1-2, with a possible D match to TRBD1 (5 bases). Trimming pared 6 bases from V and 4 bases from J, leaving 15 bases between. Germline V gene data show CDR1 as SEHNR and CDR2 as FQNEAQ (reference sequence). CDR3 size: 14 residues. CDR3 residues: CASSAAPGPYGYTF. CDR3 in DNA: TGTGCCAGCAGTGCTGCTCCGGGGCCCTATGGCTACACCTTC. Full variable domain (remainder filled in from reference TRBV7-9 and TRBJ1-2): DTGVSQNPRHKITKRGQNVTFRCDPISEHNRLYWYRQTLGQGPEFLTYFQNEAQLEKSRLLSDRFSAERPKGSFSTLEIQRTEQGDSAMYLCASSAAPGPYGYTFGSGTRLTVV.

The gene calls are TRBV19 and TRBJ1-5; 9 bases fit TRBD1. The trim removed 7 bases at V and 4 bases at J, leaving 11 bases unmatched. The germline CDR1 and CDR2 sequences are LNHDA and SQIVND (reference sequence). The length of the CDR3 is 16 residues. The CDR3 coding sequence is TGTGCCAGTACCATGCGAGGGGACAGGGTAAATCAGCCCCAGCATTTT. It specifies CASTMRGDRVNQPQHF.

This clonotype came up a few times. This chain uses TRBV5-1 with TRBJ2-5; tentatively, D is TRBD1 (5 bases). Gene TRBJ2-1 matches the end of the DNA better, so the J call may be wrong. Germline CDR1 and CDR2: SGHRS and YFSETQ. This CDR3 region has 14 residues. The CDR3 is CASSLKGLGNEQFF. CDR3 in DNA: TGCGCCAGCAGCTTGAAGGGGCTGGGCAATGAGCAGTTCTTC.

The chain recombines TRBV6-1 with TRBJ2-5; perhaps D is TRBD1 or TRBD2 (5 bases each). The end of the DNA fits TRBJ2-7 better, so the J call may be wrong. Germline values: CDR1 MNHNS, CDR2 SASEGT. CDR3 length: 14 residues. CDR3 nucleotides: TGTGCCAGCAGGAGGGAGAGGGACCTATACGAGCAGTACTTC. Its translation: CASRRERDLYEQYF.

This CDR3 is CSVEGGTGNFSKNIQYF. As DNA, the CDR3 is TGCAGCGTTGAAGGGGGGACAGGGAATTTTTCCAAAAACATTCAGTACTTC. This sequence joins TRBV29-1 and TRBJ2-4; TRBD1 matches at 9 bases. Germline V gene sequence: CDR1 SQVTM, CDR2 ANQGSEA. This CDR3 has 17 amino acids. The ends lost 1 base at V and 2 bases at J; junction bases unmatched: 9. The full variable domain, completed using reference TRBV29-1 and TRBJ2-4, is SAVISQKPSRDICQRGTSLTIQCQVDSQVTMMFWYRQQPGQSLTLIATANQGSEATYESGFVIDKFPISRPNLTFSTLTVSNMSPEDSSIYLCSVEGGTGNFSKNIQYFGAGTRLSVL.

The chain employs TRBV29-1 and TRBJ2-1; possibly TRBD1 or TRBD2 for D (5 bases each). V was clipped by 4 bases and J by 0 bases, with 13 bases between them. The V gene's germline CDR1 is SQVTM and CDR2 ANQGSEA. The CDR3 is 15 residues long. This chain's CDR3 is CSVAGPYGSYNEQFF. CDR3 nucleotide sequence: TGCAGCGTTGCGGGGCCTTACGGCTCCTACAATGAGCAGTTCTTC.

The chain is built from TRBV19 and TRBJ2-2; D unclear. V was trimmed by 1 base and J by 2 bases, leaving 11 bases between them. Looked up from germline, CDR1 is LNHDA and CDR2 is SQIVND (reference sequence). The CDR3 runs 16 residues. The CDR3 here is CASSIAGYRNTGELFF. DNA of the CDR3: TGTGCCAGTAGTATAGCTGGCTACCGAAACACCGGGGAGCTGTTTTTT.

V gene TRBV20-1 combines with J gene TRBJ1-6; 11 bases agree with TRBD1. The length of the CDR3 is 15 residues. The trim removed 4 bases at V and 7 bases at J, leaving 6 bases unmatched. The germline V gene encodes CDR1 DFQATT and CDR2 SNEGSKA (reference sequence). CDR3 bases: TGCAGTGCTACCACGGGACAGGGGGTGAATTCACCCCTCCACTTT. Its translation is CSATTGQGVNSPLHF.

The genes are TRBV11-3 and TRBJ1-1, with D perhaps TRBD1 (5 bases). Germline values: CDR1 SGHNT, CDR2 YENEEA. The CDR3 runs to 13 residues. V was clipped by 1 base and J by 4 bases, with 7 bases between them. The CDR3 spells CASSLGRATEAFF. The DNA of the CDR3 is TGTGCCAGCAGCTTAGGCAGGGCCACTGAAGCTTTCTTT.

The chain links TRBV15 to TRBJ1-4, with TRBD1 matching 8 bases. V gave up 4 bases and J gave up 10 bases; unmatched junction bases: 2. The CDR3 is 12 residues long. Germline CDR1 LNHNV, CDR2 YYDKDF (reference sequence). Here the CDR3 reads CATSKQGGKLFF. In nucleotides, the CDR3 is TGTGCCACCAGCAAACAGGGGGGAAAACTGTTTTTT. Looking up the rest from reference TRBV15 and TRBJ1-4 gives the full variable domain: DAMVIQNPRYQVTQFGKPVTLSCSQTLNHNVMYWYQQKSSQAPKLLFHYYDKDFNNEADTPDNFQSRRPNTSFCFLDIRSPGLGDTAMYLCATSKQGGKLFFGSGTQLSVL.

This clonotype has a handful of counts. The chain combines TRBV11-2 with TRBJ1-5; D is ambiguous. The V gene lost 0 bases and the J gene lost 3 bases, with 9 bases spanning the gap. Germline V CDR1 and CDR2: SGHAT, FQNNGV. The CDR3 runs to 15 residues. Written as DNA, the CDR3 is TGTGCCAGCAGCTTAGACGGTGACAACAATCAGCCCCAGCATTTT. Translation: CASSLDGDNNQPQHF.

J is TRBJ2-2 and V is TRBV27; 14 positions agree with TRBD2. V lost 6 bases and J lost 7; bases outside the gene matches: 4. The CDR3 length is 15 residues. Germline V gene lookup returns CDR1 MNHEY and CDR2 SMNVEV (reference sequence). The CDR3 coding sequence is TGTGCCAGCAGACTCGGGACTAGCGGGAGCGGGGAGCTGTTTTTT. Its protein is CASRLGTSGSGELFF.

The J gene is TRBJ2-2, the V gene TRBV3-1; D remains unclear. The V end lost 7 bases, the J end lost 6 bases, and 18 bases lay between the germline ends. Germline V gene lookup returns CDR1 LGHDT and CDR2 YNNKEL (reference sequence). The CDR3 is made up of 15 amino acids. The CDR3 protein is CASTISAQVAGELFF. CDR3 nucleotide sequence: TGTGCCAGCACCATCTCGGCCCAAGTCGCCGGGGAGCTGTTTTTT.

This clonotype was seen a few times. The V and J genes are TRBV6-5 and TRBJ2-5, with D uncertain. V lost 9 bases and J 1 base, leaving 9 bases between the germline ends. The CDR3 length is 12 residues. Per the germline V gene, CDR1 is MNHEY and CDR2 is SVGAGI. The CDR3 here is CARPGLQETQYF. The CDR3 nucleotides are TGTGCCAGGCCGGGTCTCCAAGAGACCCAGTACTTC.

The V call is TRBV29-1, the J call TRBJ2-1, with 9 bases that match TRBD2. V trimming: 6 bases; J trimming: 0 bases; junction bases outside the gene matches: 6. The germline V gene has CDR1 SQVTM and CDR2 ANQGSEA. CDR3 length: 15 residues. The CDR3 is CSVRGSGSSYNEQFF. CDR3 in DNA: TGCAGCGTGCGAGGTAGCGGGAGCTCCTACAATGAGCAGTTCTTC.

V usage is TRBV28 and J usage is TRBJ2-5, with 10 bases aligning to TRBD1. CDR1 and CDR2 (germline): MDHEN, SYDVKM. CDR3 size: 16 residues. V lost 5 bases to trimming and J lost 2 bases; unmatched junction nucleotides: 8. CDR3 loop: CASSPTGGAYQETQYF. DNA for the CDR3: TGTGCCAGCAGTCCGACAGGGGGCGCCTATCAAGAGACCCAGTACTTC.

This rearrangement joins TRBV5-5 to TRBJ2-1; D uncertain. The CDR3 has 15 residues. Trimming left V 7 bases short and J 0 bases short, with 14 bases between. Germline V lookup: CDR1 SGHKS, CDR2 YYEKEE (reference sequence). The CDR3: CASGSFTSSYNEQFF. CDR3 coding DNA: TGTGCCAGCGGGTCCTTCACCAGCTCCTACAATGAGCAGTTCTTC. Filled out from reference TRBV5-5 and TRBJ2-1, the complete variable domain reads DAGVTQSPTHLIKTRGQQVTLRCSPISGHKSVSWYQQVLGQGPQFIFQYYEKEERGRGNFPDRFSARQFPNYSSELNVNALLLGDSALYLCASGSFTSSYNEQFFGPGTRLTVL.

The chain joins TRBV3-1 to TRBJ2-1; D might be TRBD1 or TRBD2, each matching 5 bases. The CDR3 runs 12 residues. V lost 2 bases and J 8 bases, leaving 7 bases between the germline ends. Germline-derived CDR1 and CDR2 are LGHDT and YNNKEL (reference sequence). CDR3 residues: CASSQWGYEQFF. CDR3 DNA: TGTGCCAGCAGCCAATGGGGGTATGAGCAGTTCTTC.